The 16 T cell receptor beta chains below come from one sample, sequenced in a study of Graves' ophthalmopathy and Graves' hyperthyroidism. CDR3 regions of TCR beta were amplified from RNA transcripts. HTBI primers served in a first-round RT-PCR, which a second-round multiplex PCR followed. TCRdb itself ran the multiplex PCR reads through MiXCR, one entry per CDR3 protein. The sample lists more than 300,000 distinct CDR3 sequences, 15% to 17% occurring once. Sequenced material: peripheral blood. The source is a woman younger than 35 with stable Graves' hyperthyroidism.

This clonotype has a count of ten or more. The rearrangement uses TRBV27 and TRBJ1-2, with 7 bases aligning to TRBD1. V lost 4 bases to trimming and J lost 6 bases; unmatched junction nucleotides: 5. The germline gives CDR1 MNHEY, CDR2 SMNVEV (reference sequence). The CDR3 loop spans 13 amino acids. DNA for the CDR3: TGTGCCAGCAGTTATAGGGGGCAGGATGGCTACACCTTC. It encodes CASSYRGQDGYTF.

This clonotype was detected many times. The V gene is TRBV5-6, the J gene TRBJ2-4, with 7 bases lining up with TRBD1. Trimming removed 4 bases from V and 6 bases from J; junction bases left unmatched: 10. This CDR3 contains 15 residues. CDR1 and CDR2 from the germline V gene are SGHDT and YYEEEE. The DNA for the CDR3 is TGTGCCAGCAGCCCCCGTCCGGGACAGCCAAACATTCAGTACTTC. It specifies CASSPRPGQPNIQYF.

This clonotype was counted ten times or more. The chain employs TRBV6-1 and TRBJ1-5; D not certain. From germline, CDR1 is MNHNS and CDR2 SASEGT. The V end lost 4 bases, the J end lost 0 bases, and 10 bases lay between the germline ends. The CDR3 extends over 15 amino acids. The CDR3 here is CASSGQWNSNQPQHF. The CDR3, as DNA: TGTGCCAGCAGTGGTCAGTGGAATAGCAATCAGCCCCAGCATTTT.

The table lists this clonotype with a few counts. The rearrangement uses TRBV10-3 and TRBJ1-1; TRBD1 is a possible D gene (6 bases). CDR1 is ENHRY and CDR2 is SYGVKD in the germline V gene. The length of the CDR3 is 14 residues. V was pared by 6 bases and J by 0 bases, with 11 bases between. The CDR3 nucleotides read TGTGCCATCAGCCTCGGGGGCTTGAACACTGAAGCTTTCTTT. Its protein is CAISLGGLNTEAFF.

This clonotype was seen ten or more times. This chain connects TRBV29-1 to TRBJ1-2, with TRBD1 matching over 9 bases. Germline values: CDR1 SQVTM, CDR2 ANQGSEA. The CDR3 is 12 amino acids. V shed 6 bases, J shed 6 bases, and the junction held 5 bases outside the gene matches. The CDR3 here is CSVLQGADGYTF. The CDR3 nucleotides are TGCAGCGTCCTACAGGGGGCAGATGGCTACACCTTC. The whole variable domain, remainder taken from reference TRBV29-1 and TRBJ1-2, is SAVISQKPSRDICQRGTSLTIQCQVDSQVTMMFWYRQQPGQSLTLIATANQGSEATYESGFVIDKFPISRPNLTFSTLTVSNMSPEDSSIYLCSVLQGADGYTFGSGTRLTVV.

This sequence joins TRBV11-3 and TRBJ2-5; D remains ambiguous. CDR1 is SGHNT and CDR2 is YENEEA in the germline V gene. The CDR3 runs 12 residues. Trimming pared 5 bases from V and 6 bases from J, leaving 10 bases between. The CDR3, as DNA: TGTGCCAGCAGCATCATCTCGAAGACCCAGTACTTC. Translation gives CASSIISKTQYF.

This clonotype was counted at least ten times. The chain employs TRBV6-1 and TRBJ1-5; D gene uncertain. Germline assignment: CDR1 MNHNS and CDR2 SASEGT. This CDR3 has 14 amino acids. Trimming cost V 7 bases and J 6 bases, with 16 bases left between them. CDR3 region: CASNRPGEGQPQHF. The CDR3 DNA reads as TGTGCCAGCAACCGTCCCGGAGAGGGTCAGCCCCAGCATTTT.

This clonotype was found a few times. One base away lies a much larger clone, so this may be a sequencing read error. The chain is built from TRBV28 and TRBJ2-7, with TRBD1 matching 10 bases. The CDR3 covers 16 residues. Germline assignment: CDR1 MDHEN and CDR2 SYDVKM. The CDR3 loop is CASSFIRDRGSYERYF. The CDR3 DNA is TGTGCCAGCAGTTTTATCCGGGACAGGGGATCCTACGAGCGGTACTTC.

Written as DNA, the CDR3 is TGCGCCAGCAGCTTGAACTACGCAGATACGCAGTATTTT. Its translation is CASSLNYADTQYF. The chain uses TRBV5-1 and TRBJ2-3; D not resolved. Germline-derived CDR1 and CDR2 are SGHRS and YFSETQ. V shed 1 base and J shed 4 bases, with 7 bases lying between them. CDR3 size: 13 residues.

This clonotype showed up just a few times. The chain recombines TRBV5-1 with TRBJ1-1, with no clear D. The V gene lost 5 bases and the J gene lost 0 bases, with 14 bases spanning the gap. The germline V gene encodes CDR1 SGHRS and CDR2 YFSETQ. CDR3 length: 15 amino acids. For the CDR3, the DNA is TGCGCCAGCAGACCGAGACCCGATTTGAACACTGAAGCTTTCTTT. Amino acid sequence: CASRPRPDLNTEAFF.

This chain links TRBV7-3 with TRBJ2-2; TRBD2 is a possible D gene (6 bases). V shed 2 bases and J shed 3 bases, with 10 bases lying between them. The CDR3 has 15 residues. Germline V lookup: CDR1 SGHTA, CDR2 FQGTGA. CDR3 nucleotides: TGTGCCAGCAGCTTAGGGGGGATCCACACCGGGGAGCTGTTTTTT. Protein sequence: CASSLGGIHTGELFF.

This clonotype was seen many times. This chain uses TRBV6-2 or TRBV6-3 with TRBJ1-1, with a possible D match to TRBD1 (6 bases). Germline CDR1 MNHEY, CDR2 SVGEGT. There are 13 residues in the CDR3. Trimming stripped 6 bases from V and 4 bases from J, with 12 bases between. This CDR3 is CASSNGGATEAFF. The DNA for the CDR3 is TGTGCCAGCAGCAACGGGGGGGCCACTGAAGCTTTCTTT.

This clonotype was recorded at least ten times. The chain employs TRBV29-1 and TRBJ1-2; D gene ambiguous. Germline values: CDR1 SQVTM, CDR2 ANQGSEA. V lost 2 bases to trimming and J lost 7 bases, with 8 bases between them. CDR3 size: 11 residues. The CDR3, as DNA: TGCAGCGTTGAATGGCCCAGTGGCTACACCTTC. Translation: CSVEWPSGYTF.

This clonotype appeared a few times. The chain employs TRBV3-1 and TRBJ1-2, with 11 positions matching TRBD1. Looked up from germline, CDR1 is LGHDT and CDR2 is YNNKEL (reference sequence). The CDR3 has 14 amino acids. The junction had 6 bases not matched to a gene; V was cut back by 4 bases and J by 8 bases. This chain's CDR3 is CASSPRDRGSGYTF. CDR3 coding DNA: TGTGCCAGCAGCCCTCGGGACAGGGGGAGCGGCTACACCTTC.

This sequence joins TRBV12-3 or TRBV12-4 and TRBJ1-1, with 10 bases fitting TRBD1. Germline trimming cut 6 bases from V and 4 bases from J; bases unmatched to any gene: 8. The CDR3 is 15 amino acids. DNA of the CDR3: TGTGCCAGCAGCTCAGGACAGGGGGGCGGCACTGAAGCTTTCTTT. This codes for CASSSGQGGGTEAFF.

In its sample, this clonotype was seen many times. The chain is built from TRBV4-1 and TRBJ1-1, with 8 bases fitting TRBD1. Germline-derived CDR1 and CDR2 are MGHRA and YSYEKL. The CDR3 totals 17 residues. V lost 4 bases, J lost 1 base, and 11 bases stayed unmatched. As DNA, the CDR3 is TGCGCCAGCAGCCGACGCAGGGGGCCACTGGCGAACACTGAAGCTTTCTTT. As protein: CASSRRRGPLANTEAFF.